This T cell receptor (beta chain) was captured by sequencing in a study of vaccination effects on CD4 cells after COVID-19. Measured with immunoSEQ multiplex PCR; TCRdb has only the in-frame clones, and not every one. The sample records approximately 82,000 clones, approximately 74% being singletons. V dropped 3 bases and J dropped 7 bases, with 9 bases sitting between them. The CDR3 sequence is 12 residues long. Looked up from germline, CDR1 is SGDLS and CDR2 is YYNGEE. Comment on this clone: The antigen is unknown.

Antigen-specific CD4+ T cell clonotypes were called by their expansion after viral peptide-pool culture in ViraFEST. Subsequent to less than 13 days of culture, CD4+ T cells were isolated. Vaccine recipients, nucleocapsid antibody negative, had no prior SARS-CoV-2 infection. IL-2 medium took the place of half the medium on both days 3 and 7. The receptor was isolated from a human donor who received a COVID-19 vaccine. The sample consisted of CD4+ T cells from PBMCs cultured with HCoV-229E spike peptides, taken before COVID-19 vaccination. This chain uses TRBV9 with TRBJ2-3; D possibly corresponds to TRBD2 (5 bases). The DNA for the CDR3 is TGTGCCAGCAGCGGAAGCGGAAATACGCAGTATTTT. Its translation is CASSGSGNTQYF.